The 8 T cell receptor beta chains given below trace back to one sample, sequenced in a study of blood T cells in healthy people across ages. Primed by a sample-barcoded 5' primer and a J-beta primer mix, a second PCR proceeded for about 6 to 12 cycles. From the 5' RACE reads, TCRdb called clonotypes with MiXCR, one entry per CDR3 protein. This table has 2 million or so distinct CDR3 sequences, 40% to 55% appearing once. The sequenced material came from blood. The receptor source for this set is a woman aged 40 to 50 in good health.

The chain recombines TRBV7-9 with TRBJ2-7; TRBD2 is a possible D gene (6 bases). Germline CDR1 is SEHNR and CDR2 is FQNEAQ (reference sequence). V was pared by 5 bases and J by 0 bases, with 23 bases between. This CDR3 contains 18 residues. The CDR3, as DNA: TGTGCCAGCAGCCCCCGGCGGCGGGGCTCCGGGAGCTCCTACGAGCAGTACTTC. Encoded protein: CASSPRRRGSGSSYEQYF.

This clonotype was found a few times. V gene TRBV6-2 or TRBV6-3 combines with J gene TRBJ1-5; D is ambiguous. The V end lost 0 bases, the J end lost 3 bases, and 3 bases lay between the germline ends. Germline CDR1 reads MNHEY; CDR2 reads SVGEGT. The CDR3 totals 13 residues. The CDR3 DNA is TGTGCCAGCAGTTACTCGAACAATCAGCCCCAGCATTTT. Its translation is CASSYSNNQPQHF.

This chain connects TRBV4-3 to TRBJ2-7; D ambiguous. CDR3 length equals 16 residues. V lost 0 bases, J lost 0 bases, and 12 bases lay in between. The germline gives CDR1 LGHNA, CDR2 YSLEER. CDR3: CASSQDAGPSSYEQYF. Written as DNA, the CDR3 is TGCGCCAGCAGCCAAGATGCAGGTCCTAGCTCCTACGAGCAGTACTTC.

Concerning this clonotype itself: A read error may account for a junction end that differs from germline. J is TRBJ2-3 and V is TRBV7-2; TRBD2 might be the D (5 bases). CDR1 and CDR2 (germline): SGHTA, FQGNSA. This CDR3 contains 15 residues. The CDR3 nucleotides read TGTGCCAGCAGCTTACGAGCGGCAATCACAGATACGCGGTATTTT. Translating gives CASSLRAAITDTRYF.

The genes are TRBV5-1 and TRBJ2-1, with D maybe TRBD2 (5 bases). The germline V gene encodes CDR1 SGHRS and CDR2 YFSETQ. This CDR3 comprises 16 residues. Between the trimmed V and J ends, which lost 1 base and 7 bases, there was a span of 18 bases. In DNA, the CDR3 is TGCGCCAGCAGCTTGATGGGGAGCGATGTAGGGAATGAGCAGTTCTTC. Translating gives CASSLMGSDVGNEQFF.

A few counts support this clonotype. The chain is built from TRBV28 and TRBJ2-1, with TRBD2 identical over 10 bases. Germline values: CDR1 MDHEN, CDR2 SYDVKM. CDR3 length: 16 residues. J was trimmed by 7 bases and V by 5 bases; bases with no gene match: 11. The CDR3 nucleotides read TGTGCCAGCAGTCCACTCCCGGGACTAGCGACAAATGAGCAGTTCTTC. Translation: CASSPLPGLATNEQFF.

This chain connects TRBV27 to TRBJ2-7; 7 bases align to TRBD1. The V gene end was trimmed by 4 bases and the J gene end by 7 bases; junction bases not matched to a gene: 13. The CDR3 contains 15 residues. In germline, CDR1 is MNHEY, CDR2 SMNVEV (reference sequence). This CDR3 reads CASSSQGLVINEQYF. The CDR3 DNA follows: TGTGCCAGCAGTTCACAGGGGTTAGTTATAAATGAGCAGTACTTC.

This sequence joins TRBV3-1 and TRBJ2-3, with TRBD2 as a possible D gene (5 bases). Trimming cost V 4 bases and J 8 bases, with 16 bases left between them. This CDR3 has 14 residues. Germline CDR1 reads LGHDT; CDR2 reads YNNKEL (reference sequence). This chain's CDR3 is CASSPEPVGGTQYF. For the CDR3, the DNA is TGTGCCAGCAGCCCTGAGCCGGTAGGAGGTACGCAGTATTTT.